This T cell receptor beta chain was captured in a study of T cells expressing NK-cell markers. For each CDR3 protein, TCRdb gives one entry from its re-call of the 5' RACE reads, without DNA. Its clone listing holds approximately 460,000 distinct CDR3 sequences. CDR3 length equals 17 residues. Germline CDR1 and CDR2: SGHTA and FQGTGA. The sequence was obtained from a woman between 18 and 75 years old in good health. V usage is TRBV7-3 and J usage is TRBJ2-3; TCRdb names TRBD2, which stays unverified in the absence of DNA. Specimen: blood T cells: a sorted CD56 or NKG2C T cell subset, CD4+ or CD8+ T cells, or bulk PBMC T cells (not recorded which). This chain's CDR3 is CASSLDPIAGNTDTQYF.